One and the same sample provided the 15 T cell receptor beta chains below, sequenced in a study of blood T cell repertoires in COVID-19. Clones were sequenced by immunoSEQ multiplex PCR, and TCRdb holds only the in-frame ones, with some missing. The data contain about 190,000 clones, around 85% of them singletons. The specimen sequenced was peripheral blood. These receptors all come from a man younger than 40 with acute or convalescent COVID-19.

V is TRBV7-2 and J is TRBJ1-1; 7 bases line up with TRBD1. The CDR3 has 14 amino acids. The germline V gene encodes CDR1 SGHTA and CDR2 FQGNSA. Germline trimming cut 5 bases from V and 5 bases from J; bases unmatched to any gene: 8. The CDR3 is CASSRRQGMTEAFF. In DNA, the CDR3 is TGTGCCAGCAGCCGCCGACAGGGAATGACTGAAGCTTTCTTT.

The count of this clone is one. The CDR3 region is CASSPGQGGQPQHF. In DNA form, the CDR3 reads TGCGCCAGCAGCCCAGGACAGGGAGGTCAGCCCCAGCATTTT. This sequence joins TRBV5-1 and TRBJ1-5, with TRBD1 identical over 8 bases. CDR3 length: 14 residues. The ends lost 4 bases at V and 6 bases at J; junction bases unmatched: 6. From germline, CDR1 is SGHRS and CDR2 YFSETQ.

The V call is TRBV6-5, the J call TRBJ2-1; 12 bases are shared with TRBD2. The CDR3 sequence is 15 residues long. Germline assignment: CDR1 MNHEY and CDR2 SVGAGI. J was trimmed by 3 bases and V by 7 bases; bases with no gene match: 4. This chain's CDR3 is CASIRTSGNYNEQFF. The CDR3 region has the DNA TGTGCCAGCATCAGGACTAGCGGGAACTACAATGAGCAGTTCTTC.

The chain is built from TRBV15 and TRBJ2-7, with unresolved D. V was trimmed by 3 bases and J by 1 base, leaving 10 bases between them. CDR3 length: 14 amino acids. Germline V CDR1 and CDR2: LNHNV, YYDKDF (reference sequence). The CDR3 loop is CATSRYQDSYEQYF. The CDR3 region has the DNA TGTGCCACCAGCAGGTATCAGGATTCCTACGAGCAGTACTTC.

The V gene is TRBV28, the J gene TRBJ1-5, with D hard to call. From germline, CDR1 is MDHEN and CDR2 SYDVKM. The V end was cut by 6 bases, the J end by 2 bases, with 11 bases between. CDR3 length equals 14 residues. This CDR3 is CASRSTDRNQPQHF. The CDR3 bases are TGTGCCAGCAGGTCAACAGACCGCAATCAGCCCCAGCATTTT.

CDR3 residues: CASSKDTLPYEQYF. CDR3 DNA: TGCGCCAGCAGCAAGGACACATTACCTTACGAGCAGTACTTC. The chain combines TRBV4-1 with TRBJ2-7; tentative D call: TRBD1 (5 bases). Germline CDR1 and CDR2: MGHRA and YSYEKL. The CDR3 is 14 amino acids. V lost 5 bases to trimming and J lost 4 bases, with 15 bases between them.

This clone was counted only a few times. The rearrangement uses TRBV2 and TRBJ1-1; perhaps TRBD1 as D (5 bases). Deletions cut 4 bases from V and 3 bases from J, with 12 bases between. The CDR3 sequence is 14 residues long. Germline V gives CDR1 SNHLY, CDR2 FYNNEI. The CDR3: CASSVSGAHTEAFF. CDR3 bases: TGTGCCAGCAGTGTATCTGGGGCGCACACTGAAGCTTTCTTT. The full variable domain, completed using reference TRBV2 and TRBJ1-1, is EPEVTQTPSHQVTQMGQEVILRCVPISNHLYFYWYRQILGQKVEFLVSFYNNEISEKSEIFDDQFSVERPDGSNFTLKIRSTKLEDSAMYFCASSVSGAHTEAFFGQGTRLTVV.

CDR3: CASSSGLKKLFF. DNA of the CDR3: TGTGCCAGCAGTTCTGGCCTCAAAAAACTGTTTTTT. This sequence joins TRBV28 and TRBJ1-4; no firm D call. This CDR3 has 12 residues. CDR1 MDHEN and CDR2 SYDVKM come from the germline V gene. Trimming took 4 bases from V and 9 from J, leaving 9 bases between them. Full variable domain (outside the CDR3, taken from reference TRBV28 and TRBJ1-4): DVKVTQSSRYLVKRTGEKVFLECVQDMDHENMFWYRQDPGLGLRLIYFSYDVKMKEKGDIPEGYSVSREKKERFSLILESASTNQTSMYLCASSSGLKKLFFGSGTQLSVL.

The chain links TRBV4-1 to TRBJ1-6; TRBD1 aligns across 7 bases. The V gene's germline CDR1 is MGHRA and CDR2 YSYEKL. The junction had 7 bases not matched to a gene; V was cut back by 11 bases and J by 0 bases. This CDR3 is built from 15 residues. The CDR3 region has the DNA TGCGCCCCCAGGGGGGTGAGCTCCTATAATTCACCCCTCCACTTT. Amino acids: CAPRGVSSYNSPLHF.

This sequence joins TRBV6-6 and TRBJ1-2; 9 nucleotides line up with TRBD1. V lost 5 bases, J lost 6 bases, and 7 bases stayed unmatched. CDR3 length: 14 amino acids. Germline CDR1 reads MNHNY; CDR2 reads SVGAGI (reference sequence). CDR3 residues: CASSQNTGGDGYTF. The DNA for the CDR3 is TGTGCCAGCAGTCAAAATACAGGGGGCGATGGCTACACCTTC.

This clone was seen a handful of times. The chain recombines TRBV6-5 with TRBJ2-7, with a possible D match to TRBD1 (5 bases). This CDR3 comprises 15 residues. CDR1 is MNHEY and CDR2 is SVGAGI in the germline V gene. Trimming took off 1 base at V and 4 bases at J, with 14 bases between the two ends. The CDR3: CASSYLPTALYEQYF. The CDR3 region has the DNA TGTGCCAGCAGTTACTTGCCGACAGCCCTATACGAGCAGTACTTC.

About this clone: Within the sample, other DNA sequences also encode this same CDR3. The rearrangement joins TRBV5-1 to TRBJ2-3; 10 nucleotides agree with TRBD2. V was pared by 4 bases and J by 3 bases, with 11 bases of the junction left unmatched. This CDR3 has 17 residues. Germline V gene data show CDR1 as SGHRS and CDR2 as YFSETQ. CDR3 DNA sequence: TGCGCCAGCAGCCCGACAAGCGGGAGGGCCGGGACAGATACGCAGTATTTT. This gives the protein CASSPTSGRAGTDTQYF.

V and J are TRBV5-6 and TRBJ1-1; 7 positions match TRBD1. This CDR3 region has 14 residues. V dropped 0 bases and J dropped 1; count of bases not matched to a gene: 0. Germline values: CDR1 SGHDT, CDR2 YYEEEE. The CDR3 coding sequence is TGTGCCAGCAGCTTGGGGACAGGGAACACTGAAGCTTTCTTT. Translation: CASSLGTGNTEAFF.

This chain uses TRBV30 with TRBJ2-2; 7 positions agree with TRBD1. The CDR3 is made up of 15 amino acids. Germline V gives CDR1 GTSNPN, CDR2 SVGIG (reference sequence). Unmatched junction bases numbered 7, after V lost 3 bases and J lost 3 bases. As DNA, the CDR3 is TGTGCCTGGAGCCTAGTTGGGACAGACACCGGGGAGCTGTTTTTT. Its protein product is CAWSLVGTDTGELFF.

The genes are TRBV3-1 (or the pseudogene TRBV3-2) and TRBJ1-4; TRBD1 is a possible D gene (6 bases). Trimming took 0 bases from V and 3 from J, leaving 11 bases between them. The V gene's germline CDR1 is LGHDT and CDR2 YNNKEL (reference sequence). The CDR3 consists of 16 residues. CDR3 nucleotide sequence: TGTGCCAGCAGCCAAGAGGGGGCGCGTTCTAATGAAAAACTGTTTTTT. This encodes CASSQEGARSNEKLFF.